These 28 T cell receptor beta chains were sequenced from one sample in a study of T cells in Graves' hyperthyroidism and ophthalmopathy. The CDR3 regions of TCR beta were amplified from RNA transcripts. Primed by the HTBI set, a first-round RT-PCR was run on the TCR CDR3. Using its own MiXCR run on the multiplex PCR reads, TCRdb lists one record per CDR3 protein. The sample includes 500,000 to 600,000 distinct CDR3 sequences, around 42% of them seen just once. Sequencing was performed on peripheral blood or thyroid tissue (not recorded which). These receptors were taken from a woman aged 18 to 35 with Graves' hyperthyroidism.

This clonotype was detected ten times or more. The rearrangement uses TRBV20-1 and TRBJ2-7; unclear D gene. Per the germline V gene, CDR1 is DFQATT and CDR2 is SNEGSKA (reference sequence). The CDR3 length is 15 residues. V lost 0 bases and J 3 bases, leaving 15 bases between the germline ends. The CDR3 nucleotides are TGCAGTGCTAGAGATACAAGGGCCCGAATCTACGAGCAGTACTTC. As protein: CSARDTRARIYEQYF.

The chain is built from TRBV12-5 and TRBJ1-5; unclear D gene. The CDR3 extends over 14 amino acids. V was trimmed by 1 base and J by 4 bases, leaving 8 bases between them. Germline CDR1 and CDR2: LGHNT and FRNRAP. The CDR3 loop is CASGLAGWNQPQHF. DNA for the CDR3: TGTGCTAGTGGTTTGGCGGGGTGGAATCAGCCCCAGCATTTT.

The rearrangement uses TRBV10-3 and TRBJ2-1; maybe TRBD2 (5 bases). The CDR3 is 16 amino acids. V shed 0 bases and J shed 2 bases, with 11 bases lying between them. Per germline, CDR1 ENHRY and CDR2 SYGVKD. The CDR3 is CAISESWTGPYNEQFF. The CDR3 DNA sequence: TGTGCCATCAGTGAGTCGTGGACTGGACCCTACAATGAGCAGTTCTTC.

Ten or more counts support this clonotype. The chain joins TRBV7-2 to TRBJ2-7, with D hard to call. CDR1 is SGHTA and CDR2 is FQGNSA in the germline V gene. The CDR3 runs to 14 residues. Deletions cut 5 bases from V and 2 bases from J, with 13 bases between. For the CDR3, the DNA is TGTGCCAGCAGCCCCTCCACACTAACCTACGAGCAGTACTTC. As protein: CASSPSTLTYEQYF. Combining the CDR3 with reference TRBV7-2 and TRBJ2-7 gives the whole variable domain GAGVSQSPSNKVTEKGKDVELRCDPISGHTALYWYRQSLGQGLEFLIYFQGNSAPDKSGLPSDRFSAERTGGSVSTLTIQRTQQEDSAVYLCASSPSTLTYEQYFGPGTRLTVT.

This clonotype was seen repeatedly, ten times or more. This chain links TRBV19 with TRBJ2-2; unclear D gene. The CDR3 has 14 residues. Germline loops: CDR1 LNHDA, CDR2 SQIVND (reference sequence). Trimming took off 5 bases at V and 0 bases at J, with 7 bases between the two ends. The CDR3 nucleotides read TGTGCCAGTAGTGTACACCCGAACACCGGGGAGCTGTTTTTT. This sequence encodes CASSVHPNTGELFF.

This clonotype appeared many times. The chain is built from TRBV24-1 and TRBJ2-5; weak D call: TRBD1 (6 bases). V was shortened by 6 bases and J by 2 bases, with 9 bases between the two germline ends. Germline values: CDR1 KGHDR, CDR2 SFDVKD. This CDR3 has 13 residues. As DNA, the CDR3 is TGTGCCACCAGTTCGGGACAACAAGAGACCCAGTACTTC. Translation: CATSSGQQETQYF.

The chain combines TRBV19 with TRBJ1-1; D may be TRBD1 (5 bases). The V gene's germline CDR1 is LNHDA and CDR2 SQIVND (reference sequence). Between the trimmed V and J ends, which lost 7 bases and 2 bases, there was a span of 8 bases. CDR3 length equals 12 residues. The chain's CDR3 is CASKDRNTEAFF. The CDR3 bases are TGTGCCAGTAAAGACAGAAACACTGAAGCTTTCTTT. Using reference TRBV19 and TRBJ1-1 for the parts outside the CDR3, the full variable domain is DGGITQSPKYLFRKEGQNVTLSCEQNLNHDAMYWYRQDPGQGLRLIYYSQIVNDFQKGDIAEGYSVSREKKESFPLTVTSAQKNPTAFYLCASKDRNTEAFFGQGTRLTVV.

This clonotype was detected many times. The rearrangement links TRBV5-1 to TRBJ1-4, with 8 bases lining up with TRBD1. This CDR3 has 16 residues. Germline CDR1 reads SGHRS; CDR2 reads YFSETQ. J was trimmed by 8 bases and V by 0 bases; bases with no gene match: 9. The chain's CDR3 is CASSLGVRGQGEKLFF. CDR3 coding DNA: TGCGCCAGCAGCTTGGGCGTCAGGGGGCAGGGGGAAAAACTGTTTTTT.

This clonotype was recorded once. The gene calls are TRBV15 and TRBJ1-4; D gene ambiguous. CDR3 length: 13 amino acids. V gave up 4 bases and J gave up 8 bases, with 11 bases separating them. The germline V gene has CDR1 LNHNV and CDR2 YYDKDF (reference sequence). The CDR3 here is CATSTAGGEKLFF. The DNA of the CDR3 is TGTGCCACCAGCACTGCGGGAGGGGAAAAACTGTTTTTT.

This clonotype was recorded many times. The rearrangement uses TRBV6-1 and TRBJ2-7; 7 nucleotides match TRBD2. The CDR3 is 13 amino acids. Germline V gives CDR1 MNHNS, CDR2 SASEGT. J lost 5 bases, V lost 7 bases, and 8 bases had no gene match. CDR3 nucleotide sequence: TGTGCCAGCATTGTGGCGGGAGACCACGAGCAGTACTTC. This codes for CASIVAGDHEQYF.

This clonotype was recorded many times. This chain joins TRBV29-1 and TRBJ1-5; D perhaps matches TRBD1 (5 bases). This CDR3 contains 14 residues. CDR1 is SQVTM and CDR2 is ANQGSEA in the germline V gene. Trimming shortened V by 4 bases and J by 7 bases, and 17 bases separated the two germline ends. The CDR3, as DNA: TGCAGCGTTGGCCAGGGCCAGGGCGGGCAGCCCCAGCATTTT. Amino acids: CSVGQGQGGQPQHF.

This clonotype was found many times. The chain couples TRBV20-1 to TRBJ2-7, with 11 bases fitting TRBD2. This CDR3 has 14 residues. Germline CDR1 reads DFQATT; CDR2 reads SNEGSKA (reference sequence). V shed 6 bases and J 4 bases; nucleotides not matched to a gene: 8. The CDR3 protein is CSATSGSREYEQYF. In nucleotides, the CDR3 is TGCAGTGCAACTAGCGGGAGTAGGGAGTACGAGCAGTACTTC.

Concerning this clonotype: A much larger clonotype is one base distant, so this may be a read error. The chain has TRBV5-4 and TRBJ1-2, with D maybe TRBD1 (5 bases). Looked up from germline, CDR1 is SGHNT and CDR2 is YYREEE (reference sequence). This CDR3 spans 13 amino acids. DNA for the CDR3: TGTGCCAGCAGCTTGTTCAGGGAGTATGGCCACACCTTC. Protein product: CASSLFREYGHTF.

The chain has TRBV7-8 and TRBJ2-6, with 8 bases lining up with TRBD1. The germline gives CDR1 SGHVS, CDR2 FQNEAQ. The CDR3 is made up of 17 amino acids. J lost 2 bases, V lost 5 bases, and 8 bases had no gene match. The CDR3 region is CASSRGQEETGANVLTF. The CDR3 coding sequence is TGTGCCAGCAGCCGGGGACAGGAAGAAACTGGGGCCAACGTCCTGACTTTC.

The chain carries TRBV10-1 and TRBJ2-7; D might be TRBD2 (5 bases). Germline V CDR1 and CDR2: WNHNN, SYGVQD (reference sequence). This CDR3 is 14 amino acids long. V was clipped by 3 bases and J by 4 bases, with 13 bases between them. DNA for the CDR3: TGCGCCAGCAGTGAAGCTCGGGGTACGTACGAGCAGTACTTC. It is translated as CASSEARGTYEQYF.

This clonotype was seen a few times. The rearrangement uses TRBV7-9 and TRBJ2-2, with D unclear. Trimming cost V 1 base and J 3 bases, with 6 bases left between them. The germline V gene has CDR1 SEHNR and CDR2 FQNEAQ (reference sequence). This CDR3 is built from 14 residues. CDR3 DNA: TGTGCCAGCAGCTTAGAGGCAGACACCGGGGAGCTGTTTTTT. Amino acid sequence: CASSLEADTGELFF.

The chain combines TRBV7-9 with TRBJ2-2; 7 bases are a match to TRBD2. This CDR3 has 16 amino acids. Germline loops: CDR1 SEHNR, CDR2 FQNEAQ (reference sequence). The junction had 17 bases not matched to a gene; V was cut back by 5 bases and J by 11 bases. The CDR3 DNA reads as TGTGCCAGCAGCCTCTCTGGCGGGAGTTGGGACGGTGAGCTGTTTTTT. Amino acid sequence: CASSLSGGSWDGELFF.

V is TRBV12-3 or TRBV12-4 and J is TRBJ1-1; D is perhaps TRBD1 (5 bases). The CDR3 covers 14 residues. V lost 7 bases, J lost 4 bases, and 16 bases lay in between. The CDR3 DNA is TGTGCCAGCACCCGGACTAGCGGGGGCACTGAAGCTTTCTTT. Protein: CASTRTSGGTEAFF.

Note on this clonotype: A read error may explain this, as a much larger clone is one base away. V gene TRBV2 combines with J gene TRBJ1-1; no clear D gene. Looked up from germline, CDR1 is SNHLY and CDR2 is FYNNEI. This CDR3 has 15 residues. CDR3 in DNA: TGTGCCAGCAGTGAAGCGTCGGTCAGTGGAATTGAAGCTTCCTTT. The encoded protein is CASSEASVSGIEASF.

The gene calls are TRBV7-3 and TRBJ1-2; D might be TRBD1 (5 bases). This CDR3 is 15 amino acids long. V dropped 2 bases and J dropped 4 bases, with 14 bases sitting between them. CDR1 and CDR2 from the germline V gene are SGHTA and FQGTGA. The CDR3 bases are TGTGCCAGCAGCTTAGCCGGGGGGGGAGCCTATGGCTACACCTTC. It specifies CASSLAGGGAYGYTF.

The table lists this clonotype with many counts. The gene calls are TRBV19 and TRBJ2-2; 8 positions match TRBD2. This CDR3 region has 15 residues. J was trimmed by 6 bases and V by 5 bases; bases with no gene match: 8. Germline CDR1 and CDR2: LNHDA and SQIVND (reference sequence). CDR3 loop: CASSHPGLGSGELFF. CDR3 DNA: TGTGCCAGTAGTCACCCGGGACTAGGGTCCGGGGAGCTGTTTTTT.

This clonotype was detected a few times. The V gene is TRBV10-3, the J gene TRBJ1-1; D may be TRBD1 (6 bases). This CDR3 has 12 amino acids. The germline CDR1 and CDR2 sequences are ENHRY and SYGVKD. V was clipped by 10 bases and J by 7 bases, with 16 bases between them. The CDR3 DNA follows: TGTGCCAGCGTGAGTACAGGGTTTGAAGCTTTCTTT. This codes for CASVSTGFEAFF.

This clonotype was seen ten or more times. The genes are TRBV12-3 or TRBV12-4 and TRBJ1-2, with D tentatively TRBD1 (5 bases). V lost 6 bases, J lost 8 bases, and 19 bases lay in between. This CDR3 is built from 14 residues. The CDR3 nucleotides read TGTGCCAGCAGCCTCAGCGCCCAGGGTGAGGGCTACACCTTC. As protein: CASSLSAQGEGYTF.

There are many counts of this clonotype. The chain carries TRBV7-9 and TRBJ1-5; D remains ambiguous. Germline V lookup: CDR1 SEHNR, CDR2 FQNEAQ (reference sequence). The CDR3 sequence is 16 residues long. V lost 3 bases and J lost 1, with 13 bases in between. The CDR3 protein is CASSFGEPRSNQPQHF. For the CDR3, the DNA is TGTGCCAGCAGCTTCGGGGAGCCTAGGAGCAATCAGCCCCAGCATTTT. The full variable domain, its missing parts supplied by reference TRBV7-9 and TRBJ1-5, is DTGVSQNPRHKITKRGQNVTFRCDPISEHNRLYWYRQTLGQGPEFLTYFQNEAQLEKSRLLSDRFSAERPKGSFSTLEIQRTEQGDSAMYLCASSFGEPRSNQPQHFGDGTRLSIL.

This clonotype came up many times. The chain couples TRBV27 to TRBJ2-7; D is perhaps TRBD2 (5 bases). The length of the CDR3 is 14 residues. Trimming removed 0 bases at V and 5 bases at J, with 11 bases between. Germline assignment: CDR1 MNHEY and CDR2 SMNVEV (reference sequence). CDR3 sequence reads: CASSLSTRWDEQYF. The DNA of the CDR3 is TGTGCCAGCAGTTTATCAACTAGATGGGACGAGCAGTACTTC.

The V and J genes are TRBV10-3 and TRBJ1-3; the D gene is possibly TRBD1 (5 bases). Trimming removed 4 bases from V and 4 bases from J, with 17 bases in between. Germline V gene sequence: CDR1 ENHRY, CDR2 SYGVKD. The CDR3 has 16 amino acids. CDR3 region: CAISGGDLGRGNTIYF. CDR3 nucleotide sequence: TGTGCCATCAGTGGGGGCGACCTGGGGCGGGGAAACACCATATATTTT.

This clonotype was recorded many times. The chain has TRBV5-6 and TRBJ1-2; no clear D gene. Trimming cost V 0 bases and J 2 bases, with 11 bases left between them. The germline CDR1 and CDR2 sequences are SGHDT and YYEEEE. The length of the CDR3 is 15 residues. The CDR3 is CASSLVSTANYGYTF. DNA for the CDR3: TGTGCCAGCAGCTTGGTCTCAACCGCAAACTATGGCTACACCTTC.

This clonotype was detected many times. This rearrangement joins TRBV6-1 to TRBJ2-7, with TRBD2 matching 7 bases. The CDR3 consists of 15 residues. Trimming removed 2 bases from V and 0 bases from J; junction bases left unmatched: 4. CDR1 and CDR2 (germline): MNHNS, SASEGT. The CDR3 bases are TGTGCCAGCAGTGAATTGGCTAGCGGCTCCTACGAGCAGTACTTC. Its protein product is CASSELASGSYEQYF.